Listed here are 27 T cell receptor beta chains from one sample, sequenced in a study of T cell repertoires in cytomegalovirus infection. A single record per CDR3 protein comes from TCRdb applying MiXCR to the reads. The table shows under 100,000 distinct CDR3 sequences, with about 4% occurring only once. The sample consisted of PBMCs. These receptors all come from a human donor in good health (CMV status not recorded). Some clones in this sample may be carry-over from other donors' samples.

Judged by abundance, this clonotype is medium-sized (0.01 to 0.1%). The CDR3 sequence: CASSRDRLTELFF. CDR3 bases: TGTGCCAGCAGCCGGGACCGCCTCACGGAACTGTTTTTT. The chain couples TRBV7-2 to TRBJ1-4; the D gene is possibly TRBD1 (5 bases). Germline CDR1 reads SGHTA; CDR2 reads FQGNSA. The V gene lost 5 bases and the J gene lost 12 bases, with 16 bases spanning the gap. This CDR3 contains 13 residues.

The table lists this clonotype with many counts. The chain combines TRBV28 with TRBJ2-3, with 9 nucleotides matching TRBD2. V lost 3 bases, J lost 4 bases, and 8 bases stayed unmatched. CDR3 size: 16 residues. From germline, CDR1 is MDHEN and CDR2 SYDVKM. The CDR3 DNA reads TGTGCCAGCAGTTTCGCGAGCGGGGGGTCCGCAGATACGCAGTATTTT. It yields the protein CASSFASGGSADTQYF.

This clonotype was counted at least ten times. One end of the junction fails to match germline, which may point to a read error. V usage is TRBV28 and J usage is TRBJ2-1, with 8 bases matching TRBD1. The CDR3 sequence is 13 residues long. Germline CDR1 and CDR2: MDHEN and SYDVKM. CDR3 residues: CASSPLVDRASNF. In DNA form, the CDR3 reads TGTGCCAGCAGTCCTCTAGTGGACAGGGCATCCAACTTC.

This clonotype was found many times. The chain has TRBV7-6 and TRBJ1-2; TRBD1 matches at 7 bases. The V gene's germline CDR1 is SGHVS and CDR2 FNYEAQ. Germline trimming cut 4 bases from V and 4 bases from J; bases unmatched to any gene: 9. The CDR3 runs 15 residues. The CDR3 coding sequence is TGTGCCAGCAGCTCTCCTAGACAGGGCCGCTATGGCTACACCTTC. It encodes CASSSPRQGRYGYTF.

This clonotype has at least ten counts. This CDR3 is CASSRGLSNYGYTF. The CDR3 DNA reads TGTGCCAGCAGCCGCGGCTTATCTAACTATGGCTACACCTTC. The rearrangement joins TRBV7-2 to TRBJ1-2; unclear D gene. Germline V CDR1 and CDR2: SGHTA, FQGNSA. This CDR3 contains 14 residues. V was shortened by 5 bases and J by 0 bases, with 10 bases between the two germline ends.

This clonotype was observed many times. V and J are TRBV7-3 and TRBJ2-3, with 7 bases identical to TRBD2. The CDR3 covers 18 residues. Germline CDR1 and CDR2: SGHTA and FQGTGA. After removal of 1 base from V and 0 bases from J, the junction contained 10 bases not matched to a gene. Here the CDR3 DNA reads TGTGCCAGCAGCTTAAGGGGATGGGGAGGGGCTAGCACAGATACGCAGTATTTT. Amino acids: CASSLRGWGGASTDTQYF.

This clonotype appeared many times. The chain has TRBV10-3 and TRBJ2-1, with D perhaps given as TRBD1 or TRBD2 (6 bases each). V lost 0 bases, J lost 9 bases, and 18 bases lay in between. Germline V CDR1 and CDR2: ENHRY, SYGVKD. The CDR3 totals 16 residues. CDR3 amino acids: CAISESEGVAGGEQFF. The CDR3 DNA reads TGTGCCATCAGTGAGTCTGAGGGGGTGGCCGGGGGTGAGCAGTTCTTC.

This clonotype appeared many times. The rearrangement joins TRBV11-1 to TRBJ2-1, with 7 positions matching TRBD1. The CDR3 length is 16 residues. The germline gives CDR1 SGHAT, CDR2 FQDESV (reference sequence). Trimming at V came to 5 bases and at J to 0 bases, leaving 7 bases not matched to a gene. The CDR3 spells CASSISRDSSYNEQFF. For the CDR3, the DNA is TGTGCCAGCAGCATCTCCCGGGACAGCTCCTACAATGAGCAGTTCTTC. Full variable domain (outside the CDR3, taken from reference TRBV11-1 and TRBJ2-1): EAEVAQSPRYKITEKSQAVAFWCDPISGHATLYWYRQILGQGPELLVQFQDESVVDDSQLPKDRFSAERLKGVDSTLKIQPAELGDSAMYLCASSISRDSSYNEQFFGPGTRLTVL.

Ten or more counts support this clonotype. This chain links TRBV7-4 with TRBJ1-1; 8 bases map to TRBD1. After removal of 1 base from V and 1 base from J, the junction contained 2 bases not matched to a gene. Germline CDR1 SGHVT, CDR2 SQSDAQ. This CDR3 has 15 amino acids. CDR3 nucleotide sequence: TGTGCCAGCAGCTTAGTGGGGACAGGGAACACTGAAGCTTTCTTT. This translates into CASSLVGTGNTEAFF.

This clonotype was detected many times. The chain has TRBV7-2 and TRBJ2-6, with 9 bases fitting TRBD2. Germline V gene data show CDR1 as SGHTA and CDR2 as FQGNSA. The CDR3 is made up of 18 amino acids. With V trimmed by 4 bases and J by 0 bases, 7 bases remained unmatched. The CDR3 region is CASSSRGGPTSGANVLTF. CDR3 DNA: TGTGCCAGCAGCTCGCGGGGGGGACCAACCTCTGGGGCCAACGTCCTGACTTTC.

This clonotype was observed many times. The chain carries TRBV7-2 and TRBJ1-1; no reliable D call. There are 13 residues in the CDR3. CDR1 is SGHTA, CDR2 FQGNSA, per germline. The V and J ends lost 1 base and 4 bases respectively, with 7 bases between them. The DNA of the CDR3 is TGTGCCAGCAGCTTAGGCTTTGCCACTGAAGCTTTCTTT. Translated: CASSLGFATEAFF.

This clonotype occurred many times. The gene calls are TRBV7-2 and TRBJ2-5, with D perhaps TRBD1 or TRBD2 (5 bases each). Germline loops: CDR1 SGHTA, CDR2 FQGNSA. Trimming left V 4 bases short and J 1 base short, with 10 bases between. The CDR3 spans 14 residues. The CDR3 nucleotides are TGTGCCAGCAGCTATAATGGGGGCCAAGAGACCCAGTACTTC. The encoded protein is CASSYNGGQETQYF.

This clonotype was seen repeatedly, ten times or more. The genes are TRBV18 and TRBJ1-2, with D unclear. CDR1 is KGHSH and CDR2 is LQKENI in the germline V gene. The V and J ends lost 3 bases and 2 bases respectively, with 10 bases between them. This CDR3 has 14 amino acids. CDR3 in DNA: TGTGCCAGCTCACCGAGAGCCGAGAACTATGGCTACACCTTC. This codes for CASSPRAENYGYTF.

This clonotype came up many times. The chain combines TRBV28 with TRBJ1-1; the D is unclear. CDR1 and CDR2 from the germline V gene are MDHEN and SYDVKM. V lost 5 bases to trimming and J lost 2 bases, with 15 bases between them. CDR3 size: 15 residues. For the CDR3, the DNA is TGTGCCAGCAGTCCCTTCAGCAGGTCTAACACTGAAGCTTTCTTT. Protein: CASSPFSRSNTEAFF.

This clonotype has ten or more counts. CDR3 coding DNA: TGTGCCAGCAGCCAAACAAGCACAGGGGTAGAGTATGGCTACACCTTC. Protein: CASSQTSTGVEYGYTF. V and J are TRBV28 and TRBJ1-2; 7 nucleotides align to TRBD1. The CDR3 runs 16 residues. The J segment lost 5 bases and the V segment lost 6 bases, leaving 15 bases of the junction unmatched. Per germline, CDR1 MDHEN and CDR2 SYDVKM.

This clonotype occurred many times. The chain is built from TRBV6-2 or TRBV6-3 and TRBJ1-6; 8 bases fit TRBD1. The CDR3 runs to 15 residues. Trimming took 4 bases from V and 10 from J; bases not matched to a gene: 9. CDR1 is MNHEY and CDR2 is SVGEGT in the germline V gene. In nucleotides, the CDR3 is TGTGCCAGCAGTTCGGACAGGGCCGTTGGATCACCCCTCCACTTT. The encoded protein is CASSSDRAVGSPLHF.

The table lists this clonotype with many counts. This chain uses TRBV29-1 with TRBJ1-1; no reliable D call. This CDR3 contains 12 residues. Deletions cut 6 bases from V and 0 bases from J, with 8 bases between. Germline CDR1 reads SQVTM; CDR2 reads ANQGSEA. The DNA for the CDR3 is TGCAGCGTGGCAGCGGTGAACACTGAAGCTTTCTTT. Its protein is CSVAAVNTEAFF. The whole variable domain, filled in from reference TRBV29-1 and TRBJ1-1, reads SAVISQKPSRDICQRGTSLTIQCQVDSQVTMMFWYRQQPGQSLTLIATANQGSEATYESGFVIDKFPISRPNLTFSTLTVSNMSPEDSSIYLCSVAAVNTEAFFGQGTRLTVV.

This clonotype was counted many times. The chain joins TRBV6-2 or TRBV6-3 to TRBJ2-1; D tentatively reads TRBD1 or TRBD2 (6 bases each). The V end was cut by 4 bases, the J end by 2 bases, with 18 bases between. The CDR3 is 17 residues long. Per the germline V gene, CDR1 is MNHEY and CDR2 is SVGEGT. This CDR3 reads CASSSPLSGAAYNEQFF. The CDR3 DNA sequence: TGTGCCAGCAGTTCCCCCTTATCGGGGGCCGCCTACAATGAGCAGTTCTTC.

This clonotype was counted ten times or more. This rearrangement joins TRBV12-3 or TRBV12-4 to TRBJ1-3, with no clear D. The CDR3 is 15 residues long. Trimming removed 6 bases at V and 0 bases at J, with 12 bases between. The CDR3 coding sequence is TGTGCCAGCAGAGTGGGGATCACCTCTGGAAACACCATATATTTT. Translated: CASRVGITSGNTIYF.

This clonotype was counted ten times or more. As DNA, the CDR3 is TGTGCCAGCTCTCGTATAAGTTTTTGGAATGAGCAGTTCTTC. It yields the protein CASSRISFWNEQFF. V is TRBV28 and J is TRBJ2-1; D not certain. The V end lost 8 bases, the J end lost 7 bases, and 18 bases lay between the germline ends. This CDR3 is 14 amino acids long. CDR1 MDHEN and CDR2 SYDVKM come from the germline V gene.

In its sample, this clonotype was seen many times. The chain joins TRBV7-2 to TRBJ1-5; 8 bases match TRBD1. After removal of 5 bases from V and 1 base from J, the junction contained 7 bases not matched to a gene. CDR1 and CDR2 (germline): SGHTA, FQGNSA. The CDR3 totals 16 residues. This chain's CDR3 is CASSPYRTGSNQPQHF. CDR3 bases: TGTGCCAGCAGCCCTTACCGGACAGGGAGCAATCAGCCCCAGCATTTT.

This clonotype has at least ten counts. This sequence joins TRBV28 and TRBJ1-3; no clear D. CDR3 size: 14 residues. Trimming pared 6 bases from V and 2 bases from J, leaving 11 bases between. The germline CDR1 and CDR2 sequences are MDHEN and SYDVKM. The DNA of the CDR3 is TGTGCCAGCAGACAGCGGGTGGCTGGAAACACCATATATTTT. Its translation: CASRQRVAGNTIYF.

This clonotype has ten or more counts. This chain connects TRBV6-5 to TRBJ2-3; 10 bases are shared with TRBD2. This CDR3 is 16 amino acids long. The V gene end was trimmed by 2 bases and the J gene end by 0 bases; junction bases not matched to a gene: 2. In germline, CDR1 is MNHEY, CDR2 SVGAGI. This CDR3 reads CASSYVGLASTDTQYF. The CDR3 DNA reads TGTGCCAGCAGTTACGTGGGACTAGCGAGCACAGATACGCAGTATTTT.

This clonotype occurred many times. This rearrangement joins TRBV30 to TRBJ1-1; perhaps TRBD1 as D (6 bases). The germline gives CDR1 GTSNPN, CDR2 SVGIG (reference sequence). V was clipped by 2 bases and J by 0 bases, with 7 bases between them. The CDR3 contains 13 residues. The CDR3 nucleotides are TGTGCCTGGAGTAAGGGGGTGAACACTGAAGCTTTCTTT. Protein: CAWSKGVNTEAFF.

This clonotype was picked up many times. The rearrangement uses TRBV28 and TRBJ2-1; 10 bases map to TRBD2. This CDR3 spans 14 amino acids. The ends lost 2 bases at V and 13 bases at J; junction bases unmatched: 8. Germline-derived CDR1 and CDR2 are MDHEN and SYDVKM. Here the CDR3 reads CASSLISSGGDQFF. CDR3 nucleotides: TGTGCCAGCAGTTTAATCTCTAGCGGGGGAGACCAGTTCTTC.

This clonotype occurred many times. The chain joins TRBV7-2 to TRBJ1-3; D might be TRBD1 (6 bases). V lost 3 bases, J lost 2 bases, and 11 bases lay in between. The CDR3 spans 15 residues. CDR1 is SGHTA and CDR2 is FQGNSA in the germline V gene. This chain's CDR3 is CASSFSGGPGNTIYF. In nucleotides, the CDR3 is TGTGCCAGCAGCTTTTCTGGGGGGCCTGGAAACACCATATATTTT. The variable domain in full, completed from reference TRBV7-2 and TRBJ1-3, reads GAGVSQSPSNKVTEKGKDVELRCDPISGHTALYWYRQSLGQGLEFLIYFQGNSAPDKSGLPSDRFSAERTGGSVSTLTIQRTQQEDSAVYLCASSFSGGPGNTIYFGEGSWLTVV.

The genes are TRBV11-2 and TRBJ1-1; D gene unclear. The CDR3 spans 15 residues. V was trimmed by 5 bases and J by 1 base, leaving 14 bases between them. Germline V gene lookup returns CDR1 SGHAT and CDR2 FQNNGV. The CDR3 is CASSGIKEKNTEAFF. Written as DNA, the CDR3 is TGTGCCAGCAGCGGAATAAAGGAGAAGAACACTGAAGCTTTCTTT.